Sequencing of this T cell receptor beta chain was carried out in a study of cytomegalovirus exposure and HLA in healthy donors. Study information: It was reported in a later analysis that the same platform had been used for the roughly 110 validation repertoires as for the approximately 670 first-cohort repertoires.

Assay used: immunoSEQ multiplex PCR; TCRdb lists only in-frame clones, some missing. The profile covers 65,000 or so clones, with about 94% appearing a single time and 4.4% taken by the ten largest. V was shortened by 4 bases and J by 7 bases, with 8 bases between the two germline ends. This CDR3 comprises 11 residues. The germline V gene has CDR1 MNHEY and CDR2 SMNVEV (reference sequence). Of note for this clone: What it binds is not known.

The study's findings and limits: Clusters of TCRs from the first cohort tended to co-occur in the 130 or so validation repertoires (as a later analysis found).

This rearrangement joins TRBV27 to TRBJ2-7, with D perhaps matching TRBD2 (5 bases). The sequence derives from a man between 18 and 29 years old in good health and CMV-seropositive. Sample: PBMCs. This CDR3 reads CASSSSGEQYF. In DNA, the CDR3 is TGTGCCAGCAGTTCGTCGGGGGAGCAGTACTTC.